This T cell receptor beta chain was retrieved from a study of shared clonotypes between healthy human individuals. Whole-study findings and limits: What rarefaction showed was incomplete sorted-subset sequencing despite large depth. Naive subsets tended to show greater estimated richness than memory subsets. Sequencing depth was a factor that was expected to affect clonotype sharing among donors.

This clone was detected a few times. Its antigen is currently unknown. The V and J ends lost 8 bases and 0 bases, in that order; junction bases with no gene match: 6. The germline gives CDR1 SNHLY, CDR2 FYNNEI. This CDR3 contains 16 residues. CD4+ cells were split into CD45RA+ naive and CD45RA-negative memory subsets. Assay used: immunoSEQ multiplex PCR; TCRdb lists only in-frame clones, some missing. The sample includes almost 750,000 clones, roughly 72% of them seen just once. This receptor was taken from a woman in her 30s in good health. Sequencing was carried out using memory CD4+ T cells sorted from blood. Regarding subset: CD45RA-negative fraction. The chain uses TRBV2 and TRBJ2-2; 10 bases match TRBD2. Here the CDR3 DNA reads TGTGCCAGCGACGAACTAGCGGGGTCGAACACCGGGGAGCTGTTTTTT. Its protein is CASDELAGSNTGELFF.